These T cell receptor beta chains were read from a single sample in a study of a mutant IDH1 vaccine in newly diagnosed glioma. These receptors lack a known antigen. Repertoires were generated with immunoSEQ multiplex PCR, while TCRdb's copy carries only in-frame clones and drops some. The top ten hold around 4.9% of the sample, which has some 49,000 clones, over 60% seen once. The starting material was PBMCs, obtained from a glioma patient whose treatment included an IDH1 peptide vaccine. The receptor set was obtained from a woman aged 40 to 55 with glioma. Some clones in this sample may be carry-over from other donors' samples. The CDR3 runs from the conserved cysteine through the conserved F or W.

J: TRBJ1-1
V: TRBV11-2
CDR3: CASSLDQGTTEAFF

J: TRBJ2-5
V: TRBV29-1
CDR3: CSVPRIGARETQYF

J: TRBJ2-5
V: TRBV21-1
CDR3: CARLRGGPQKTQYF

J: TRBJ1-5
V: TRBV25-1
CDR3: CASSEWQLNQPQHF

J: TRBJ1-1
V: TRBV5-1
CDR3: CASSLPRGGNTEAFF

J: TRBJ1-5
V: TRBV19
CDR3: CASSTDRGHQPQHF

J: TRBJ2-7
V: TRBV10-3
CDR3: CAISGPVTGPGSYEQYF

J: TRBJ1-1
V: TRBV5-1
CDR3: CASSPAGARNTEAFF

J: TRBJ1-2
V: TRBV4-1
CDR3: CASSQREMAGGYGYTF

J: TRBJ1-4
V: TRBV4-2
CDR3: CASSQGGSFASTNEKLFF

J: TRBJ1-5
V: TRBV10-1
CDR3: CASSEGRDQPQHF

J: TRBJ2-5
V: TRBV18
CDR3: CASSETSVEETQYF

J: TRBJ1-4
V: TRBV11-2
CDR3: CASSLIPPRLGVKSEKLFF

J: TRBJ1-3
V: TRBV5-1
CDR3: CASSRGGTEGNTIYF

J: TRBJ2-1
V: TRBV6-5
CDR3: CASSYSLAGGFNEQFF

J: TRBJ2-3
V: TRBV2
CDR3: CASSEAGTSTDTQYF

J: TRBJ2-5
V: TRBV29-1
CDR3: CSVEGGTQETQYF

J: TRBJ1-2
V: TRBV7-3
CDR3: CASSPTGTYGYTF

J: TRBJ2-7
V: TRBV7-9
CDR3: CASSLGYSSYEQYF

J: TRBJ2-3
V: TRBV7-9
CDR3: CASSFSGGANTQYF

J: TRBJ1-5
V: TRBV4-3
CDR3: CASSQGGPGFGNQPQHF

J: TRBJ1-3
V: TRBV5-1
CDR3: CASSLEAWGNTIYF

J: TRBJ2-7
V: TRBV25-1
CDR3: CASSAGLPRQYF

J: TRBJ2-3
V: TRBV7-3
CDR3: CASSLTQARTRRGADTQYF

J: TRBJ2-7
V: TRBV11-2
CDR3: CASSPGTVPYEQYF

J: TRBJ1-2
V: TRBV10-2
CDR3: CASRKTNGYTF

J: TRBJ2-5
V: TRBV6-6
CDR3: CASRGGATQTQYF

J: TRBJ1-2
V: TRBV7-9
CDR3: CASSSGQGYGYTF

J: TRBJ2-7
V: TRBV10-3
CDR3: CAISGGTSFHEQYF

J: TRBJ1-2
V: TRBV19
CDR3: CASRKQNYGYTF

J: TRBJ1-3
V: TRBV5-1
CDR3: CASSPGGSGNTIYF

J: TRBJ1-4
V: TRBV25-1
CDR3: CASSVGQGKEKLFF

J: TRBJ2-6
V: TRBV7-9
CDR3: CALPGSGANVLTF

J: TRBJ2-7
V: TRBV25-1
CDR3: CASSDPDRVPNYEQYF

J: TRBJ1-4
V: TRBV5-6
CDR3: CASSLGGELNEKLFF

J: TRBJ2-3
V: TRBV5-4
CDR3: CASSLGGQGADTQYF

J: TRBJ2-2
V: TRBV7-9
CDR3: CASSPPGGPNTGELFF

J: TRBJ2-1
V: TRBV29-1
CDR3: CSVGPRGEQFF

J: TRBJ1-1
V: TRBV6-5
CDR3: CASSRDTFGFTEAFF

J: TRBJ2-7
V: TRBV5-4
CDR3: CASSLGGGQGVF

J: TRBJ1-3
V: TRBV30
CDR3: CAWRILKQGADGNTIYF

J: TRBJ1-5
V: TRBV19
CDR3: CASSIRWADQPQHF

J: TRBJ2-4
V: TRBV6-1
CDR3: CASSGHVRAKNIQYF

J: TRBJ1-5
V: TRBV21-1
CDR3: CASSKRPTRDNQPQHF

J: TRBJ1-1
V: TRBV4-2
CDR3: CASSRGLALNTEAFF

J: TRBJ2-1
V: TRBV5-5
CDR3: CASSLESNEQFF

J: TRBJ1-1
V: TRBV27
CDR3: CASIRLGGGTEAFF

J: TRBJ2-3
V: TRBV4-1
CDR3: CASSQPQGANTDTQYF

J: TRBJ2-5
V: TRBV6-1
CDR3: CASSGEVQETQYF

J: TRBJ2-3
V: TRBV19
CDR3: CASSILGAITDTQYF

J: TRBJ1-1
V: TRBV19
CDR3: CASSIRDRGTEAFF

J: TRBJ2-1
V: TRBV5-6
CDR3: CASSARDRGRNEQFF